This T cell receptor (beta chain) was recorded in a study of response to subunit inactivated influenza vaccine (dated by TCRdb to 2016 to 2019). As for the study more broadly: Deep quantitative T cell receptor repertoire profiling was used in the study to track responses to a trivalent subunit inactivated influenza vaccine. The research as a whole found: According to the authors, only a limited number of new T cells may be recruited by each seasonal influenza vaccination.

From the germline V gene (reference sequence), CDR1 is DFQATT and CDR2 is SNEGSKA. The CDR3 spans 19 residues, from the cysteine through the phenylalanine. Here the CDR3 DNA is all that survives: 57 bases in frame from base 1. Clipping removes 0 bases from V and 2 bases from J, with 16 as the unmatched junction base count. A word on this clonotype: Its antigen remains undetermined. Base qualities are not recorded, but no much larger clone differs from it by a single base.

Libraries were constructed by RT-PCR. Reads for this sample came from an Illumina HiSeq 2500. TCRdb reran the public reads through fastp at Q25 and MiXCR, keeping productive beta chains. Rows are combined by CDR3 protein, so each entry shows the most common genes and DNA. Present in this sample are some 190,000 distinct CDR3 sequences, approximately 15% of which were seen just once. Clones ranked in the top ten supply about 28% of the sample. The V and J segments used are TRBV20-1 and TRBJ2-3; a stretch of 8 junction bases matches TRBD1. This receptor was taken from a man aged 45-65 years who received an inactivated influenza vaccine. Donor details come from another sample of the same person, matched by shared clones. This specimen was CD8+ T cells sorted from PBMCs, taken about 5 days after vaccination. CDR3 sequence: CSARDDRGGAGYFTDTQYF. The DNA sequence is TGCAGTGCTAGAGATGACAGGGGTGGGGCGGGATATTTCACAGATACGCAGTATTTT.